The 25 T cell receptor beta chains reported below all come from one sample, sequenced in a study of blood T cell repertoires in COVID-19. Here immunoSEQ multiplex PCR was the method, and the copy in TCRdb shows in-frame clones only, minus some. The sample yields some 210,000 clones, approximately 84% seen once. The sequenced material came from peripheral blood. These receptors all stem from a woman between 45 and 60 years old with active or convalescent COVID-19.

The rearrangement joins TRBV28 to TRBJ2-5; 8 nucleotides match TRBD1. CDR3 length equals 16 residues. In germline, CDR1 is MDHEN, CDR2 SYDVKM. Losses at the gene ends were 5 bases for V and 4 bases for J; bases not matched to a gene: 12. CDR3 nucleotides: TGTGCCAGCAGTCTGGTTACAGGGGGGTATGGAGAGACCCAGTACTTC. Translated, it gives CASSLVTGGYGETQYF.

This chain links TRBV5-4 with TRBJ1-1; no reliable D call. The germline V and J ends were trimmed by 0 bases and 4 bases, with 13 bases remaining between them. The CDR3 is 15 residues long. The germline CDR1 and CDR2 sequences are SGHNT and YYREEE (reference sequence). For the CDR3, the DNA is TGTGCCAGCAGCTTGGGGGGAGGGTTCGCCACTGAAGCTTTCTTT. It codes for CASSLGGGFATEAFF. Together with reference TRBV5-4 and TRBJ1-1, the CDR3 gives the full variable domain: ETGVTQSPTHLIKTRGQQVTLRCSSQSGHNTVSWYQQALGQGPQFIFQYYREEENGRGNFPPRFSGLQFPNYSSELNVNALELDDSALYLCASSLGGGFATEAFFGQGTRLTVV.

This clone appeared once. The V gene is TRBV19, the J gene TRBJ1-1, with 8 bases aligning to TRBD1. CDR3 size: 14 residues. CDR1 LNHDA and CDR2 SQIVND come from the germline V gene (reference sequence). Unmatched junction bases numbered 4, after V lost 7 bases and J lost 0 bases. The CDR3 protein is CASTMTGVNTEAFF. CDR3 DNA sequence: TGTGCCAGTACCATGACAGGGGTGAACACTGAAGCTTTCTTT. The variable domain in full, completed from reference TRBV19 and TRBJ1-1, reads DGGITQSPKYLFRKEGQNVTLSCEQNLNHDAMYWYRQDPGQGLRLIYYSQIVNDFQKGDIAEGYSVSREKKESFPLTVTSAQKNPTAFYLCASTMTGVNTEAFFGQGTRLTVV.

The genes are TRBV9 and TRBJ2-5; no firm D call. V dropped 4 bases and J dropped 2 bases, with 9 bases sitting between them. CDR1 is SGDLS and CDR2 is YYNGEE in the germline V gene. The CDR3 sequence is 13 residues long. This CDR3 reads CASSPTPQETQYF. Here the CDR3 DNA reads TGTGCCAGCAGCCCTACGCCGCAAGAGACCCAGTACTTC.

The J gene is TRBJ2-1, the V gene TRBV28, with D possibly matching TRBD2 (5 bases). CDR3 length equals 15 residues. CDR1 and CDR2 from the germline V gene are MDHEN and SYDVKM. The V end was cut by 8 bases, the J end by 1 base, with 15 bases between. CDR3 region: CASSDGGRSYNEQFF. In DNA, the CDR3 is TGTGCCAGCTCCGACGGCGGGCGGTCCTACAATGAGCAGTTCTTC. The full variable domain, with the rest looked up from reference TRBV28 and TRBJ2-1, is DVKVTQSSRYLVKRTGEKVFLECVQDMDHENMFWYRQDPGLGLRLIYFSYDVKMKEKGDIPEGYSVSREKKERFSLILESASTNQTSMYLCASSDGGRSYNEQFFGPGTRLTVL.

The chain recombines TRBV7-9 with TRBJ2-1; TRBD2 aligns across 8 bases. The CDR3 contains 14 residues. Germline-derived CDR1 and CDR2 are SEHNR and FQNEAQ (reference sequence). V was pared by 5 bases and J by 8 bases, with 8 bases of the junction left unmatched. CDR3 nucleotides: TGTGCCAGCAGCACCGGGACTAGAGGGGATGAGCAGTTCTTC. Translated: CASSTGTRGDEQFF.

This chain links TRBV9 with TRBJ2-1; D unresolved. The length of the CDR3 is 15 residues. V dropped 2 bases and J dropped 2 bases, with 11 bases sitting between them. Germline-derived CDR1 and CDR2 are SGDLS and YYNGEE. The chain's CDR3 is CASSVGDLPYNEQFF. CDR3 DNA sequence: TGTGCCAGCAGCGTTGGCGACTTACCCTACAATGAGCAGTTCTTC. The full variable domain, its missing parts supplied by reference TRBV9 and TRBJ2-1, is DSGVTQTPKHLITATGQRVTLRCSPRSGDLSVYWYQQSLDQGLQFLIQYYNGEERAKGNILERFSAQQFPDLHSELNLSSLELGDSALYFCASSVGDLPYNEQFFGPGTRLTVL.

The rearrangement uses TRBV2 and TRBJ2-7, with a possible D match to TRBD2 (6 bases). The V and J ends lost 8 bases and 0 bases respectively, with 14 bases between them. The CDR3 is 14 residues long. CDR1 and CDR2 (germline): SNHLY, FYNNEI. This CDR3 is CASGTGRNSYEQYF. As DNA, the CDR3 is TGTGCCAGCGGAACCGGGAGAAACTCCTACGAGCAGTACTTC.

This clone was recorded a few times. The chain carries TRBV5-1 and TRBJ1-2; D might be TRBD1 (6 bases). CDR1 and CDR2 from the germline V gene are SGHRS and YFSETQ. The CDR3 extends over 15 amino acids. Trimming stripped 4 bases from V and 2 bases from J, with 15 bases between. The CDR3 DNA is TGCGCCAGCAGCGTCGTTCCGGGACACAACTATGGCTACACCTTC. Its protein product is CASSVVPGHNYGYTF.

The chain employs TRBV2 and TRBJ2-4, with D uncertain. Germline loops: CDR1 SNHLY, CDR2 FYNNEI. Trimming pared 11 bases from V and 4 bases from J, leaving 15 bases between. This CDR3 contains 13 residues. DNA of the CDR3: TGTGCCGCCTCGAGCAGGCCTAAAAACATTCAGTACTTC. This sequence encodes CAASSRPKNIQYF.

The chain uses TRBV6-5 and TRBJ1-5; TRBD1 matches at 7 bases. Germline CDR1 is MNHEY and CDR2 is SVGAGI. There are 15 residues in the CDR3. The V segment lost 6 bases and the J segment 1 base; nucleotides outside the gene matches: 6. The CDR3 loop is CASRRDRQSNQPQHF. CDR3 in DNA: TGTGCCAGCAGAAGGGACAGACAGAGCAATCAGCCCCAGCATTTT.

The genes are TRBV9 and TRBJ2-2; weak D call: TRBD1 (6 bases). The germline V gene has CDR1 SGDLS and CDR2 YYNGEE. This CDR3 comprises 13 residues. Trimming took 0 bases from V and 6 from J, leaving 6 bases between them. CDR3 nucleotide sequence: TGTGCCAGCAGCGTAGAGGGGGCCGGGGAGCTGTTTTTT. As protein: CASSVEGAGELFF.

This clone was counted only a few times. The rearrangement uses TRBV4-1 and TRBJ1-4; D not certain. Germline loops: CDR1 MGHRA, CDR2 YSYEKL. The CDR3 sequence is 17 residues long. V was cut by 1 base and J by 7 bases, with 19 bases left in between. The CDR3 loop reads CASSQARKSNTGEKLFF. The CDR3 DNA follows: TGCGCCAGCAGCCAAGCAAGGAAATCAAACACGGGTGAAAAACTGTTTTTT.

The table lists this clone with a count of one. The rearrangement links TRBV7-8 to TRBJ1-6; no reliable D call. Germline CDR1 and CDR2: SGHVS and FQNEAQ. The CDR3 has 14 residues. Trimming removed 0 bases from V and 7 bases from J, with 7 bases in between. CDR3 bases: TGTGCCAGCAGCTTAGCGTCCTCCAATTCACCCCTCCACTTT. It encodes CASSLASSNSPLHF.

V usage is TRBV6-4 and J usage is TRBJ1-5; D uncertain. V was trimmed by 3 bases and J by 7 bases, leaving 10 bases between them. Germline values: CDR1 MRHNA, CDR2 SNTAGT. This CDR3 comprises 13 residues. The CDR3 nucleotides read TGTGCCAGCAGTGAAGGGAGTTGGCAGCCCCAGCATTTT. Its translation: CASSEGSWQPQHF.

The chain is built from TRBV2 and TRBJ2-2; a weak D match, TRBD2 (6 bases). V gave up 3 bases and J gave up 7 bases, with 15 bases separating them. CDR3 length equals 15 residues. Germline V gene lookup returns CDR1 SNHLY and CDR2 FYNNEI. This chain's CDR3 is CASSDDTWGDGELFF. The CDR3 DNA reads as TGTGCCAGCAGTGATGATACTTGGGGGGACGGGGAGCTGTTTTTT.

The chain is built from TRBV7-3 and TRBJ2-3; tentative D call: TRBD2 (5 bases). The germline gives CDR1 SGHTA, CDR2 FQGTGA. The CDR3 covers 13 residues. Trimming left V 5 bases short and J 2 bases short, with 8 bases between. The CDR3 reads CASSIDYTDTQYF. The CDR3 nucleotides are TGTGCCAGCAGCATTGACTACACAGATACGCAGTATTTT.

The CDR3 DNA reads as TGTGCCAGCAGTGATAGGGGCAGTTGGAGCACTGAAGCTTTCTTT. It encodes CASSDRGSWSTEAFF. V and J are TRBV2 and TRBJ1-1; possibly TRBD1 for D (5 bases). The V gene lost 3 bases and the J gene lost 4 bases, with 15 bases spanning the gap. CDR1 SNHLY and CDR2 FYNNEI come from the germline V gene. This CDR3 is 15 amino acids long.

V and J are TRBV27 and TRBJ1-2, with TRBD1 identical over 8 bases. Germline CDR1 and CDR2: MNHEY and SMNVEV (reference sequence). V was pared by 4 bases and J by 4 bases, with 5 bases of the junction left unmatched. This CDR3 is 14 amino acids long. In DNA, the CDR3 is TGTGCCAGCAGTTCCCAGGGGGCGAGCTATGGCTACACCTTC. This sequence encodes CASSSQGASYGYTF.

V and J are TRBV5-1 and TRBJ1-1, with unresolved D. Per the germline V gene, CDR1 is SGHRS and CDR2 is YFSETQ. This CDR3 contains 13 residues. V lost 0 bases, J lost 4 bases, and 7 bases lay in between. The CDR3 loop reads CASSLGAGTEAFF. The DNA for the CDR3 is TGCGCCAGCAGCTTGGGGGCCGGCACTGAAGCTTTCTTT.

This chain connects TRBV28 to TRBJ1-4, with 7 bases lining up with TRBD1. This CDR3 contains 15 residues. Germline V CDR1 and CDR2: MDHEN, SYDVKM. The J segment lost 11 bases and the V segment lost 5 bases, leaving 14 bases of the junction unmatched. CDR3: CASSALTGTLQKLFF. The DNA for the CDR3 is TGTGCCAGCAGTGCCCTGACAGGGACTCTTCAGAAACTGTTTTTT.

This rearrangement joins TRBV28 to TRBJ1-5; possibly TRBD1 for D (6 bases). The CDR3 extends over 15 amino acids. Looked up from germline, CDR1 is MDHEN and CDR2 is SYDVKM. With 4 bases removed from V and 3 bases from J, the gap between germline ends came to 13 bases. The CDR3 is CASSYGDTNNQPQHF. In nucleotides, the CDR3 is TGTGCCAGCAGTTACGGGGACACAAACAATCAGCCCCAGCATTTT. Drawing the rest from reference TRBV28 and TRBJ1-5, the complete variable domain is DVKVTQSSRYLVKRTGEKVFLECVQDMDHENMFWYRQDPGLGLRLIYFSYDVKMKEKGDIPEGYSVSREKKERFSLILESASTNQTSMYLCASSYGDTNNQPQHFGDGTRLSIL.

The chain combines TRBV21-1 with TRBJ1-4. TRBV21-1 is noted as a pseudogene. The CDR3 length is 20 residues. The CDR3 region has the DNA TGTGCCAGCAGCAACGGCCCCCGGAGGGATGGGTTTAGAGCTAATGAAAAACTGTTTTTT. Its protein product is CASSNGPRRDGFRANEKLFF.

The V gene is TRBV5-1, the J gene TRBJ2-1, with 14 nucleotides matching TRBD2. Germline V CDR1 and CDR2: SGHRS, YFSETQ. The CDR3 is made up of 19 amino acids. With V trimmed by 4 bases and J by 1 base, 10 bases remained unmatched. CDR3 loop: CASSASGTSGSLSYNEQFF. CDR3 nucleotide sequence: TGCGCCAGCAGCGCCTCCGGGACTAGCGGGAGTCTTTCCTACAATGAGCAGTTCTTC.

The chain employs TRBV7-9 and TRBJ2-7; TRBD2 aligns across 8 bases. Germline assignment: CDR1 SEHNR and CDR2 FQNEAQ (reference sequence). The CDR3 length is 14 residues. V was clipped by 5 bases and J by 6 bases; unmatched bases: 9. CDR3 residues: CASSPVLAGREQYF. The CDR3 DNA is TGTGCCAGCAGCCCCGTTCTAGCGGGCCGCGAGCAGTACTTC.